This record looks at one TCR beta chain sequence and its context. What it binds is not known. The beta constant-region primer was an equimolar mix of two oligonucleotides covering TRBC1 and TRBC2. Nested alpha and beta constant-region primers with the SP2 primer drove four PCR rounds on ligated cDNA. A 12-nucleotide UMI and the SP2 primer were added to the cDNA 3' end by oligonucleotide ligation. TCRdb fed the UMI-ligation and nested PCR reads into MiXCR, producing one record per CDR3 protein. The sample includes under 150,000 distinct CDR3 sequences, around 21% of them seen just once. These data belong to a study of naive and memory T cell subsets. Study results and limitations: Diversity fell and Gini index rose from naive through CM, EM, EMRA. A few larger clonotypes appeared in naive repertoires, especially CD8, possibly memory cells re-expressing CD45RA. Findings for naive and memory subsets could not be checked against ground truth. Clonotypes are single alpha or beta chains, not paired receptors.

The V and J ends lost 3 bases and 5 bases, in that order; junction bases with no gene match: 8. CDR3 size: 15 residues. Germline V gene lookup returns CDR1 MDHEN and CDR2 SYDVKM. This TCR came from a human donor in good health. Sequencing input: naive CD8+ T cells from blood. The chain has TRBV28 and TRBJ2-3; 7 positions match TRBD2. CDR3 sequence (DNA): TGTGCCAGCAGTTTGGAGGGAGGGCCGAAAGATACGCAGTATTTT. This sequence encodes CASSLEGGPKDTQYF. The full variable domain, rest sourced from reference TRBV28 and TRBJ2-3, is DVKVTQSSRYLVKRTGEKVFLECVQDMDHENMFWYRQDPGLGLRLIYFSYDVKMKEKGDIPEGYSVSREKKERFSLILESASTNQTSMYLCASSLEGGPKDTQYFGPGTRLTVL.